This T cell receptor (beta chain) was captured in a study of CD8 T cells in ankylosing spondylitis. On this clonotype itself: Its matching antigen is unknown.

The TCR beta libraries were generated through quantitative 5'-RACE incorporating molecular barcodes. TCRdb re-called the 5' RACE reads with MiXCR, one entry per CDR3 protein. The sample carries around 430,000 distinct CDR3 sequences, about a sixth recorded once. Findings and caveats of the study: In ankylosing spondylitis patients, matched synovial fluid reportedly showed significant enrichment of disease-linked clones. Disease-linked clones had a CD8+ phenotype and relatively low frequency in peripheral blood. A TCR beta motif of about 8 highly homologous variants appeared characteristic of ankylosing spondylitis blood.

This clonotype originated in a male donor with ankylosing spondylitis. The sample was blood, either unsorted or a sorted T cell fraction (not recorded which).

The CDR3 spells CASSQGSGGINYGYTF. CDR3 sequence (DNA): TGCGCCAGCAGCCAAGGGTCAGGGGGCATTAACTATGGCTACACCTTC. This rearrangement joins TRBV4-1 to TRBJ1-2, with TRBD1 matching over 8 bases. The ends lost 1 base at V and 1 base at J; junction bases unmatched: 5. CDR1 and CDR2 (germline): MGHRA, YSYEKL. The CDR3 spans 16 residues.